The 29 T cell receptor beta chains below all came from one sample that was sequenced in a study of human T cells and chemical hapten exposure. TCRdb called the RACE reads again in MiXCR, with one record for every CDR3 protein. This table holds roughly 43,000 distinct CDR3 sequences, around a tenth found once. The time point was: patch test 2, 6 weeks after DPC sensitization. Treatment given: therapeutic diphenylcyclopropenone sensitization with weekly scalp DPC. Unseparated into fractions, whole blood served as the source from which total RNA was extracted. The sample was whole blood, taken in connection with sensitization to the hapten diphenylcyclopropenone (DPC). Receptors were obtained from a woman aged 30 to 39 with alopecia areata. Some clones in this sample may be carry-over from other donors' samples.

The rearrangement links TRBV15 to TRBJ1-2; D remains ambiguous. Looked up from germline, CDR1 is LNHNV and CDR2 is YYDKDF (reference sequence). The CDR3 extends over 15 amino acids. V lost 0 bases and J lost 0, with 8 bases in between. In DNA, the CDR3 is TGTGCCACCAGCAGAGATTACGGATCTAACTATGGCTACACCTTC. The encoded protein is CATSRDYGSNYGYTF. Supplemented by reference TRBV15 and TRBJ1-2, the full variable domain reads DAMVIQNPRYQVTQFGKPVTLSCSQTLNHNVMYWYQQKSSQAPKLLFHYYDKDFNNEADTPDNFQSRRPNTSFCFLDIRSPGLGDTAMYLCATSRDYGSNYGYTFGSGTRLTVV.

This clonotype was counted only a few times. The chain employs TRBV5-4 and TRBJ2-2, with TRBD1 matching 8 bases. Germline CDR1 SGHNT, CDR2 YYREEE (reference sequence). This CDR3 is 16 amino acids long. J was trimmed by 2 bases and V by 3 bases; bases with no gene match: 6. The CDR3 spells CASSSRAGGNTGELFF. CDR3 DNA sequence: TGTGCCAGCAGCTCCCGGGCAGGGGGCAACACCGGGGAGCTGTTTTTT.

The chain uses TRBV11-2 and TRBJ2-3, with a possible D match to TRBD1 (6 bases). This CDR3 has 13 amino acids. Trimming cost V 8 bases and J 2 bases, with 11 bases left between them. Germline V gene sequence: CDR1 SGHAT, CDR2 FQNNGV. In DNA form, the CDR3 reads TGTGCCAGCCTCAGGGGAAACACAGATACGCAGTATTTT. Amino acid sequence: CASLRGNTDTQYF. Full variable domain (missing parts from reference TRBV11-2 and TRBJ2-3): EAGVAQSPRYKIIEKRQSVAFWCNPISGHATLYWYQQILGQGPKLLIQFQNNGVVDDSQLPKDRFSAERLKGVDSTLKIQPAKLEDSAVYLCASLRGNTDTQYFGPGTRLTVL.

V and J are TRBV30 and TRBJ2-7; 8 bases align to TRBD1. The V gene end was trimmed by 0 bases and the J gene end by 3 bases; junction bases not matched to a gene: 7. CDR3 length: 15 amino acids. CDR1 and CDR2 (germline): GTSNPN, SVGIG (reference sequence). The CDR3 region is CAWSVGGTGVYEQYF. The CDR3 DNA reads as TGTGCCTGGAGTGTAGGCGGGACAGGAGTCTACGAGCAGTACTTC. Supplemented by reference TRBV30 and TRBJ2-7, the full variable domain reads SQTIHQWPATLVQPVGSPLSLECTVEGTSNPNLYWYRQAAGRGLQLLFYSVGIGQISSEVPQNLSASRPQDRQFILSSKKLLLSDSGFYLCAWSVGGTGVYEQYFGPGTRLTVT.

This clonotype was found many times. The chain is built from TRBV5-1 and TRBJ2-3, with D perhaps assigned TRBD1 or TRBD2 (5 bases each). The CDR3 runs 14 residues. Germline loops: CDR1 SGHRS, CDR2 YFSETQ. V dropped 1 base and J dropped 6 bases, with 12 bases sitting between them. CDR3 in amino acids: CASSLNGARDTQYF. The CDR3 DNA reads as TGCGCCAGCAGCTTGAACGGGGCAAGGGATACGCAGTATTTT.

This clonotype was detected ten times or more. The genes are TRBV27 and TRBJ1-1; 7 bases align to TRBD1. This CDR3 has 15 residues. J lost 6 bases, V lost 5 bases, and 12 bases had no gene match. The germline CDR1 and CDR2 sequences are MNHEY and SMNVEV (reference sequence). The CDR3 region has the DNA TGTGCCAGCAGTGCCTACCGGGACAGTGACCCTGAAGCTTTCTTT. This sequence encodes CASSAYRDSDPEAFF.

V gene TRBV7-2 combines with J gene TRBJ2-5; 14 bases map to TRBD2. This CDR3 has 17 residues. With V trimmed by 5 bases and J by 5 bases, 10 bases remained unmatched. CDR1 SGHTA and CDR2 FQGNSA come from the germline V gene. The DNA of the CDR3 is TGTGCCAGCAGCGTAGGGACTAGCGGGGGTAAAAGGGAGACCCAGTACTTC. Its translation is CASSVGTSGGKRETQYF.

The rearrangement uses TRBV6-1 and TRBJ1-2, with 9 bases that match TRBD1. The junction had 9 bases not matched to a gene; V was cut back by 7 bases and J by 6 bases. The CDR3 loop spans 14 amino acids. Germline V gives CDR1 MNHNS, CDR2 SASEGT. The CDR3 loop reads CASTTGTGINGYTF. CDR3 nucleotide sequence: TGTGCCAGCACCACCGGGACAGGGATAAATGGCTACACCTTC.

This clonotype was counted between two and nine times. The CDR3 nucleotides read TGTGCCATCAGTGAGTCGCCTAGCGGGGGAAACATTCAGTACTTC. As protein: CAISESPSGGNIQYF. The rearrangement links TRBV10-3 to TRBJ2-4, with 10 nucleotides matching TRBD2. The V gene end was trimmed by 0 bases and the J gene end by 6 bases; junction bases not matched to a gene: 2. The CDR3 runs to 15 residues. Germline V gene sequence: CDR1 ENHRY, CDR2 SYGVKD.

This clonotype has ten or more counts. The gene calls are TRBV4-2 and TRBJ2-3; no firm D call. The length of the CDR3 is 15 residues. Trimming shortened V by 1 base and J by 4 bases, and 12 bases separated the two germline ends. Germline assignment: CDR1 LGHNA and CDR2 YNFKEQ. Here the CDR3 reads CASSQAFLGPDTQYF. The CDR3 coding sequence is TGTGCCAGCAGCCAAGCTTTCCTCGGCCCAGATACGCAGTATTTT.

The chain uses TRBV29-1 and TRBJ1-5; no reliable D call. Looked up from germline, CDR1 is SQVTM and CDR2 is ANQGSEA. Trimming removed 6 bases from V and 6 bases from J, with 12 bases in between. CDR3 length equals 12 residues. Written as DNA, the CDR3 is TGCAGCGTCGGGGAGGGTATTCAGCCCCAGCATTTT. Translating it yields CSVGEGIQPQHF.

This clonotype was counted at least ten times. This rearrangement joins TRBV7-3 to TRBJ2-5; TRBD2 aligns across 10 bases. The germline CDR1 and CDR2 sequences are SGHTA and FQGTGA. The CDR3 runs to 17 residues. V dropped 4 bases and J dropped 4; count of bases not matched to a gene: 12. The CDR3 spells CASSSLPIAGGGETQYF. CDR3 DNA: TGTGCCAGCAGCTCCCTACCCATAGCGGGGGGAGGAGAGACCCAGTACTTC.

This clonotype was counted ten times or more. V usage is TRBV10-3 and J usage is TRBJ1-5; D call uncertain. V was trimmed by 4 bases and J by 0 bases, leaving 7 bases between them. This CDR3 contains 14 residues. CDR1 ENHRY and CDR2 SYGVKD come from the germline V gene. The CDR3 sequence: CAISGQVSNQPQHF. CDR3 nucleotides: TGTGCCATCAGTGGGCAGGTTAGCAATCAGCCCCAGCATTTT.

V usage is TRBV7-2 and J usage is TRBJ1-1, with D perhaps matching TRBD1 (5 bases). The V gene lost 5 bases and the J gene lost 0 bases, with 13 bases spanning the gap. The CDR3 sequence is 15 residues long. Germline CDR1 SGHTA, CDR2 FQGNSA. CDR3 sequence: CASSLHGTLNTEAFF. In nucleotides, the CDR3 is TGTGCCAGCAGCCTCCACGGGACCCTGAACACTGAAGCTTTCTTT.

CDR3 sequence: CSARPLGLGETQYF. The CDR3 DNA sequence: TGCAGTGCTAGACCTCTTGGACTAGGGGAGACCCAGTACTTC. The chain recombines TRBV20-1 with TRBJ2-5; 7 bases are a match to TRBD2. There are 14 residues in the CDR3. Per germline, CDR1 DFQATT and CDR2 SNEGSKA (reference sequence). The V gene end was trimmed by 2 bases and the J gene end by 5 bases; junction bases not matched to a gene: 8.

Worth noting for this clonotype: Being one base from a much bigger clone, this may be a read error. V and J are TRBV5-4 and TRBJ2-3; 8 bases match TRBD1. The CDR3 length is 16 residues. V dropped 2 bases and J dropped 2; count of bases not matched to a gene: 7. Germline lookup yields CDR1 SGHNT and CDR2 YYREEE (reference sequence). The CDR3 loop is CASSFQQGAYTDTQYF. The CDR3 nucleotides are TGTGCCAGCAGCTTCCAGCAGGGGGCTTACACAGATACGCAGTATTTT.

This clonotype has at least ten counts. The chain combines TRBV3-1 with TRBJ2-6, with D tentatively TRBD1 or TRBD2 (6 bases each). V was shortened by 2 bases and J by 4 bases, with 18 bases between the two germline ends. Germline-derived CDR1 and CDR2 are LGHDT and YNNKEL (reference sequence). This CDR3 spans 18 amino acids. CDR3 in DNA: TGTGCCAGCAGCCAATCGAATCCTTGGGGGGCCGGGGCCAACGTCCTGACTTTC. Translated: CASSQSNPWGAGANVLTF. The full variable domain, in which reference TRBV3-1 and TRBJ2-6 provide the parts outside the CDR3, is DTAVSQTPKYLVTQMGNDKSIKCEQNLGHDTMYWYKQDSKKFLKIMFSYNNKELIINETVPNRFSPKSPDKAHLNLHINSLELGDSAVYFCASSQSNPWGAGANVLTFGAGSRLTVL.

This clonotype has at least ten counts. The chain couples TRBV12-3 or TRBV12-4 to TRBJ2-5, with D hard to call. V dropped 0 bases and J dropped 5 bases, with 7 bases sitting between them. The CDR3 contains 13 residues. CDR3 protein: CASSLAPVETQYF. The CDR3, as DNA: TGTGCCAGCAGTTTAGCGCCCGTGGAGACCCAGTACTTC.

The chain links TRBV5-1 to TRBJ1-1, with 8 bases aligning to TRBD1. This CDR3 region has 16 residues. The germline gives CDR1 SGHRS, CDR2 YFSETQ. Trimming took 2 bases from V and 7 from J; bases not matched to a gene: 13. The CDR3 nucleotides read TGCGCCAGCAGCTTCCAACCCACCGGACAGGGTGGTGAAGCTTTCTTT. Translating gives CASSFQPTGQGGEAFF.

The chain recombines TRBV4-3 with TRBJ2-7, with D uncertain. The V gene's germline CDR1 is LGHNA and CDR2 YSLEER. The V and J ends lost 1 base and 3 bases respectively, with 7 bases between them. The CDR3 spans 13 residues. The chain's CDR3 is CASSQGTGYEQYF. For the CDR3, the DNA is TGCGCCAGCAGCCAAGGGACGGGCTACGAGCAGTACTTC.

This chain uses TRBV20-1 with TRBJ2-1; TRBD1 matches 10 bases. This CDR3 has 21 residues. V trimming: 2 bases; J trimming: 2 bases; junction bases outside the gene matches: 21. The germline gives CDR1 DFQATT, CDR2 SNEGSKA (reference sequence). The DNA for the CDR3 is TGCAGTGCTAGAAGGGGGACAGGGGACAGTAGGGGAGGTGTCGCCTACAATGAGCAGTTCTTC. Translated: CSARRGTGDSRGGVAYNEQFF.

This clonotype was recorded a few times. The chain couples TRBV7-2 to TRBJ1-1, with D uncertain. The length of the CDR3 is 15 residues. Germline lookup yields CDR1 SGHTA and CDR2 FQGNSA. Trimming took off 2 bases at V and 1 base at J, with 11 bases between the two ends. CDR3 DNA sequence: TGTGCCAGCAGCTTATCTGGGATCACGAACACTGAAGCTTTCTTT. Amino acids: CASSLSGITNTEAFF.

This clonotype was picked up a small number of times. This chain uses TRBV4-3 with TRBJ1-6, with D possibly TRBD1 on 6 matching bases. Germline values: CDR1 LGHNA, CDR2 YSLEER. Trimming cost V 0 bases and J 3 bases, with 15 bases left between them. This CDR3 is 18 amino acids long. CDR3 amino acids: CASSQDMGAVDYNSPLHF. CDR3 bases: TGCGCCAGCAGCCAAGATATGGGGGCAGTTGACTATAATTCACCCCTCCACTTT.

This clonotype was picked up a small number of times. V is TRBV12-3 or TRBV12-4 and J is TRBJ1-5; D possibly corresponds to TRBD1 (5 bases). The CDR3 sequence is 15 residues long. V lost 6 bases, J lost 2 bases, and 14 bases lay in between. The CDR3 loop is CASRPSGGGNQPQHF. In nucleotides, the CDR3 is TGTGCCAGCAGGCCATCCGGGGGGGGCAATCAGCCCCAGCATTTT.

The CDR3 DNA reads as TGTGCCAGCAGTGTGGAGTCTAACACTGAAGCTTTCTTT. Protein product: CASSVESNTEAFF. The V and J genes are TRBV6-4 and TRBJ1-1; unclear D gene. Germline CDR1 reads MRHNA; CDR2 reads SNTAGT. The length of the CDR3 is 13 residues. V was clipped by 4 bases and J by 2 bases, with 8 bases between them.

This chain's CDR3 is CASSDLFTQNTQYF. The DNA for the CDR3 is TGTGCCAGCAGTGACCTTTTTACACAGAATACGCAGTATTTT. The rearrangement links TRBV6-1 to TRBJ2-3; D not certain. CDR1 and CDR2 (germline): MNHNS, SASEGT. V was cut by 3 bases and J by 7 bases, with 14 bases left in between. This CDR3 contains 14 residues.

This clonotype was observed a few times. This chain links TRBV7-2 with TRBJ1-2; 8 bases map to TRBD1. This CDR3 is built from 15 residues. Trimming took 1 base from V and 8 from J; bases not matched to a gene: 9. Germline CDR1 reads SGHTA; CDR2 reads FQGNSA. The CDR3 region has the DNA TGTGCCAGCAGCTTAGAGGGCGGACAGGGCTACGGCTACACCTTC. Translation gives CASSLEGGQGYGYTF.

This clonotype was seen many times. This chain joins TRBV3-1 and TRBJ1-2, with a weak D call TRBD1 (6 bases). The CDR3 totals 15 residues. Trimming left V 0 bases short and J 2 bases short, with 10 bases between. Germline CDR1 reads LGHDT; CDR2 reads YNNKEL (reference sequence). CDR3 coding DNA: TGTGCCAGCAGCCAAGAAATAGGGACAAACTATGGCTACACCTTC. Translation gives CASSQEIGTNYGYTF.

This clonotype was detected many times. The chain uses TRBV12-3 or TRBV12-4 and TRBJ1-1; the match to TRBD1 covers 7 bases. J lost 8 bases, V lost 4 bases, and 7 bases had no gene match. The CDR3 runs 13 residues. CDR3 in amino acids: CASSYERGREAFF. In DNA form, the CDR3 reads TGTGCCAGCAGTTACGAAAGGGGGCGAGAAGCTTTCTTT.